This T cell receptor beta chain appears in the sequencing data of a study of T cell responses to AZD1222 COVID-19 vaccine. Measured with immunoSEQ multiplex PCR; TCRdb has only the in-frame clones, and not every one. The sample lists roughly 80,000 clones; roughly 90% were seen once. About this clone itself: Its cognate antigen is unknown.

After removal of 2 bases from V and 1 base from J, the junction contained 5 bases not matched to a gene. This CDR3 has 17 residues. CDR1 and CDR2 (germline): KGHDR, SFDVKD. General study results and limits: There were repertoire samples only from the period after the peak T cell response. Per reports, nearly half of all spike-specific TCRs target regions that are unmutated in variants. White British ancestry dominated among donors, who included more females, and clonal diversity was possibly underestimated.

Second-dose schedules of about 4 or about 12 weeks were combined. The sample in question was peripheral blood, obtained 28 days after the second AZD1222 dose. The clonotype was recovered from an adult who received the AZD1222 COVID-19 vaccine. V and J are TRBV24-1 and TRBJ1-2, with 11 bases matching TRBD1. CDR3 in amino acids: CATSDSLGTGGNYGYTF. In nucleotides, the CDR3 is TGTGCCACCAGTGATTCGCTCGGGACAGGGGGTAACTATGGCTACACCTTC.